The 29 T cell receptor beta chains below were found in one sample sequenced in a study of blood T cell repertoires in COVID-19. Sequencing used immunoSEQ multiplex PCR; TCRdb keeps in-frame clones, though not all of them. Of more than 70,000 clones in the sample, 75% to 95% were seen once. Material for sequencing was peripheral blood. Receptors were obtained from a woman in her 50s in a cohort sampled during active COVID-19.

This clone was seen ten or more times. This sequence joins TRBV27 and TRBJ1-1; tentatively, D is TRBD1 (6 bases). Germline values: CDR1 MNHEY, CDR2 SMNVEV (reference sequence). The CDR3 consists of 13 residues. Trimming cost V 5 bases and J 6 bases, with 13 bases left between them. The CDR3 here is CASSPGALAEAFF. CDR3 DNA: TGTGCCAGCAGTCCAGGGGCGTTAGCTGAAGCTTTCTTT.

CDR3: CSVRRTSGLNEQFF. The CDR3 nucleotides are TGCAGCGTACGGCGGACTAGCGGGTTAAATGAGCAGTTCTTC. This chain joins TRBV29-1 and TRBJ2-1; 11 bases fit TRBD2. This CDR3 comprises 14 residues. Germline V gene data show CDR1 as SQVTM and CDR2 as ANQGSEA. With 6 bases clipped from V and 7 bases from J, the junction kept 8 bases outside the gene matches.

J is TRBJ2-1 and V is TRBV5-4; TRBD2 matches 11 bases. The germline CDR1 and CDR2 sequences are SGHNT and YYREEE (reference sequence). The CDR3 loop spans 16 amino acids. V lost 4 bases, J lost 8 bases, and 11 bases stayed unmatched. The CDR3 DNA follows: TGTGCCAGCAGCCCCCATAGCGGGAGGGTCGTCGATGAGCAGTTCTTC. This gives the protein CASSPHSGRVVDEQFF.

The chain links TRBV3-1 (or the pseudogene TRBV3-2) to TRBJ1-6, with 9 bases aligning to TRBD1. Germline assignment: CDR1 LGHDT and CDR2 YNNKEL (reference sequence). The V segment lost 4 bases and the J segment 7 bases; nucleotides outside the gene matches: 11. CDR3 length equals 17 residues. The CDR3: CASSPLGQGVGNSPLHF. CDR3 nucleotides: TGTGCCAGCAGCCCTCTGGGACAGGGTGTTGGGAATTCACCCCTCCACTTT.

The V and J genes are TRBV9 and TRBJ1-1; D ambiguous. Germline lookup yields CDR1 SGDLS and CDR2 YYNGEE. This CDR3 has 13 amino acids. V was shortened by 0 bases and J by 1 base, with 4 bases between the two germline ends. The CDR3 loop is CASSVGPNTEAFF. The CDR3 DNA is TGTGCCAGCAGCGTAGGGCCGAACACTGAAGCTTTCTTT.

The rearrangement uses TRBV10-3 and TRBJ1-1, with TRBD1 as a possible D gene (5 bases). Germline CDR1 and CDR2: ENHRY and SYGVKD. Trimming took off 3 bases at V and 1 base at J, with 12 bases between the two ends. This CDR3 has 15 residues. CDR3 coding DNA: TGTGCCATCAGTGACCCAGGGTATGGGAACACTGAAGCTTTCTTT. Its translation: CAISDPGYGNTEAFF.

J is TRBJ2-4 and V is TRBV7-3, with 14 bases matching TRBD2. CDR1 and CDR2 from the germline V gene are SGHTA and FQGTGA. Trimming cost V 5 bases and J 0 bases; bases outside gene matches: 6. This CDR3 is 18 amino acids long. The CDR3 protein is CASSPSGTSGRAKNIQYF. CDR3 nucleotide sequence: TGTGCCAGCAGCCCCTCCGGGACTAGCGGGAGAGCCAAAAACATTCAGTACTTC.

V gene TRBV5-1 combines with J gene TRBJ1-2; D gene unclear. CDR1 and CDR2 (germline): SGHRS, YFSETQ. The CDR3 extends over 14 amino acids. Trimming pared 1 base from V and 3 bases from J, leaving 10 bases between. The CDR3 nucleotides read TGCGCCAGCAGCTTGCTGACACCGGACTATGGCTACACCTTC. Its translation is CASSLLTPDYGYTF.

The J gene is TRBJ2-1, the V gene TRBV29-1; 13 bases agree with TRBD2. In germline, CDR1 is SQVTM, CDR2 ANQGSEA. J lost 8 bases, V lost 7 bases, and 11 bases had no gene match. The CDR3 sequence is 15 residues long. Written as DNA, the CDR3 is TGCAGCGGCGGACTAGCGGGAGTTCCCCAGGATGAGCAGTTCTTC. Translated: CSGGLAGVPQDEQFF.

This clone was observed a handful of times. The gene calls are TRBV18 and TRBJ2-1; TRBD2 agrees at 8 bases. The germline V gene has CDR1 KGHSH and CDR2 LQKENI. The CDR3 contains 17 residues. V shed 3 bases and J 6 bases; nucleotides not matched to a gene: 13. Written as DNA, the CDR3 is TGTGCCAGCTCACCGCGAACGACTAGCGTGACAAGCAATGAGCAGTTCTTC. Encoded protein: CASSPRTTSVTSNEQFF.

A single count supports this clone. The chain uses TRBV9 and TRBJ1-3, with 7 bases matching TRBD1. Trimming at V came to 0 bases and at J to 3 bases, leaving 3 bases not matched to a gene. CDR1 is SGDLS, CDR2 YYNGEE, per germline. This CDR3 is built from 15 residues. The CDR3 DNA reads as TGTGCCAGCAGCGTAGAAGGGGGCCTTGGAAACACCATATATTTT. This codes for CASSVEGGLGNTIYF.

On this clone itself: Other DNA sequences from this sample encode an identical CDR3 as well. This chain links TRBV19 with TRBJ2-7, with 9 bases aligning to TRBD1. In germline, CDR1 is LNHDA, CDR2 SQIVND (reference sequence). The CDR3 consists of 13 residues. J lost 5 bases, V lost 3 bases, and 2 bases had no gene match. As DNA, the CDR3 is TGTGCCAGTAGTATTCGACAGGGGGACGAGCAGTACTTC. Translated: CASSIRQGDEQYF.

This clone has just a few counts. The chain carries TRBV5-1 and TRBJ1-3; D call uncertain. The germline CDR1 and CDR2 sequences are SGHRS and YFSETQ. V gave up 0 bases and J gave up 3 bases, with 7 bases separating them. The CDR3 has 14 residues. The CDR3: CASSLEASGNTIYF. DNA for the CDR3: TGCGCCAGCAGCTTGGAGGCTAGTGGAAACACCATATATTTT.

This clone was detected once. This sequence joins TRBV19 and TRBJ1-5; TRBD1 might be the D (5 bases). V was trimmed by 7 bases and J by 1 base, leaving 11 bases between them. This CDR3 spans 14 amino acids. Per germline, CDR1 LNHDA and CDR2 SQIVND (reference sequence). CDR3: CASNRLFSNQPQHF. The CDR3 coding sequence is TGTGCCAGTAACAGGTTGTTCAGCAATCAGCCCCAGCATTTT.

The J gene is TRBJ2-3, the V gene TRBV18; D gene ambiguous. The CDR3 has 14 residues. Trimming stripped 1 base from V and 6 bases from J, with 11 bases between. Germline values: CDR1 KGHSH, CDR2 LQKENI. CDR3 bases: TGTGCCAGCTCACCACAGAACGAAGCGGATACGCAGTATTTT. It is translated as CASSPQNEADTQYF.

The chain links TRBV11-2 to TRBJ2-7; D is possibly TRBD2 (5 bases). The CDR3 extends over 19 amino acids. V was pared by 5 bases and J by 0 bases, with 26 bases between. Germline values: CDR1 SGHAT, CDR2 FQNNGV. For the CDR3, the DNA is TGTGCCAGCAGCCGATATCGTAGGACTTCCCGCGAAAGCTCCTACGAGCAGTACTTC. Its protein product is CASSRYRRTSRESSYEQYF. Full variable domain (missing parts from reference TRBV11-2 and TRBJ2-7): EAGVAQSPRYKIIEKRQSVAFWCNPISGHATLYWYQQILGQGPKLLIQFQNNGVVDDSQLPKDRFSAERLKGVDSTLKIQPAKLEDSAVYLCASSRYRRTSRESSYEQYFGPGTRLTVT.

This rearrangement joins TRBV24-1 to TRBJ2-1; D may be TRBD1 (5 bases). V lost 0 bases, J lost 5 bases, and 7 bases lay in between. The CDR3 spans 14 residues. The germline CDR1 and CDR2 sequences are KGHDR and SFDVKD. This chain's CDR3 is CATSDLQGDNEQFF. CDR3 nucleotides: TGTGCCACCAGTGATTTGCAAGGGGACAATGAGCAGTTCTTC.

Concerning this clone: The CDR3 carries no conserved terminal phenylalanine or tryptophan, so it likely arises from a read error. No DNA is shown, since the ends of the CDR3 on it are uncertain; the CDR3 is the one TCRdb lists. This chain links TRBV6-1 with TRBJ2-7; the table calls TRBD1, which could not be checked here. Germline assignment: CDR1 MNHNS and CDR2 SASEGT. Ends included, the CDR3 has 11 residues. The CDR3 spells CASSDWGQKSL.

V is TRBV5-1 and J is TRBJ2-1; 10 bases are shared with TRBD2. Germline assignment: CDR1 SGHRS and CDR2 YFSETQ. V shed 4 bases, J shed 4 bases, and the junction held 5 bases outside the gene matches. The CDR3 runs to 15 residues. CDR3 residues: CASSEPSGSYNEQFF. CDR3 DNA sequence: TGCGCCAGCAGCGAGCCTAGCGGGAGTTACAATGAGCAGTTCTTC.

The V call is TRBV30, the J call TRBJ2-1; the match to TRBD2 covers 8 bases. The CDR3 contains 14 residues. J gave up 7 bases and V 3 bases, and 8 bases lay outside the gene matches. Germline-derived CDR1 and CDR2 are GTSNPN and SVGIG (reference sequence). The DNA of the CDR3 is TGTGCCTGGAGGTCGGGGGGGGGCAGGAATGAGCAGTTCTTC. It translates to CAWRSGGGRNEQFF.

The chain has TRBV30 and TRBJ1-1; TRBD1 matches 9 bases. CDR3 length equals 14 residues. Germline CDR1 and CDR2: GTSNPN and SVGIG (reference sequence). V shed 3 bases and J 12 bases; nucleotides not matched to a gene: 14. The CDR3 region has the DNA TGTGCCTGGAGGCCGACCGGGACAGGGCTGAGAACTTTCTTT. Amino acid sequence: CAWRPTGTGLRTFF. Combining the CDR3 with reference TRBV30 and TRBJ1-1 gives the whole variable domain SQTIHQWPATLVQPVGSPLSLECTVEGTSNPNLYWYRQAAGRGLQLLFYSVGIGQISSEVPQNLSASRPQDRQFILSSKKLLLSDSGFYLCAWRPTGTGLRTFFGQGTRLTVV.

This chain uses TRBV7-9 with TRBJ2-5; weak D call: TRBD1 (6 bases). Germline lookup yields CDR1 SEHNR and CDR2 FQNEAQ (reference sequence). Trimming removed 5 bases at V and 7 bases at J, with 20 bases between. The CDR3 spans 15 residues. CDR3 amino acids: CASSGSTGISGTQYF. CDR3 DNA: TGTGCCAGCAGCGGATCCACAGGGATTTCGGGGACCCAGTACTTC.

The CDR3 region is CASSPSRQETQYF. The CDR3 nucleotides are TGTGCCAGCAGCCCCTCCAGGCAAGAGACCCAGTACTTC. The genes are TRBV11-2 and TRBJ2-5; D ambiguous. The length of the CDR3 is 13 residues. Germline-derived CDR1 and CDR2 are SGHAT and FQNNGV. V was clipped by 5 bases and J by 2 bases, with 9 bases between them.

This clone was counted a single time. The chain combines TRBV9 with TRBJ2-3; D call uncertain. Germline V gene data show CDR1 as SGDLS and CDR2 as YYNGEE. The V end was cut by 0 bases, the J end by 4 bases, with 15 bases between. The CDR3 consists of 16 residues. The CDR3 DNA is TGTGCCAGCAGCGTAGGGATACAGCTATTCGCAGATACGCAGTATTTT. Protein product: CASSVGIQLFADTQYF.

V is TRBV7-3 and J is TRBJ2-3; 7 nucleotides agree with TRBD1. V gave up 5 bases and J gave up 2 bases; unmatched junction bases: 7. CDR1 and CDR2 (germline): SGHTA, FQGTGA. The CDR3 extends over 15 amino acids. The DNA of the CDR3 is TGTGCCAGCAGCACACAGGGGTGGCCCACAGATACGCAGTATTTT. As protein: CASSTQGWPTDTQYF.

The rearrangement links TRBV5-5 to TRBJ1-1; D gene unclear. The germline V and J ends were trimmed by 2 bases and 4 bases, with 15 bases remaining between them. The CDR3 is made up of 15 amino acids. In germline, CDR1 is SGHKS, CDR2 YYEKEE (reference sequence). The CDR3 DNA reads as TGTGCCAGCAGCTTTAATATGGCGGCCGGCACTGAAGCTTTCTTT. Translation gives CASSFNMAAGTEAFF.

This chain links TRBV7-2 with TRBJ2-7; 9 bases agree with TRBD2. After removal of 1 base from V and 6 bases from J, the junction contained 16 bases not matched to a gene. The CDR3 spans 18 residues. Germline V gives CDR1 SGHTA, CDR2 FQGNSA. The CDR3 DNA reads TGTGCCAGCAGCTTAGAAGGTCTAGCGGGATTTCCCCGGGCCGAGCAGTACTTC. As protein: CASSLEGLAGFPRAEQYF.

The V and J genes are TRBV19 and TRBJ2-6; TRBD2 is a possible D gene (6 bases). From germline, CDR1 is LNHDA and CDR2 SQIVND (reference sequence). Deletions cut 6 bases from V and 0 bases from J, with 9 bases between. The CDR3 extends over 15 amino acids. The CDR3 region has the DNA TGTGCCAGTAGGCCGGACTACTCTGGGGCCAACGTCCTGACTTTC. Translating it yields CASRPDYSGANVLTF.

This clone has a single count. V usage is TRBV9 and J usage is TRBJ2-7; D gene ambiguous. The germline CDR1 and CDR2 sequences are SGDLS and YYNGEE. V gave up 10 bases and J gave up 0 bases, with 2 bases separating them. CDR3 length: 9 residues. The CDR3 nucleotides read TGTGCCCTCTCCTACGAGCAGTACTTC. It translates to CALSYEQYF.